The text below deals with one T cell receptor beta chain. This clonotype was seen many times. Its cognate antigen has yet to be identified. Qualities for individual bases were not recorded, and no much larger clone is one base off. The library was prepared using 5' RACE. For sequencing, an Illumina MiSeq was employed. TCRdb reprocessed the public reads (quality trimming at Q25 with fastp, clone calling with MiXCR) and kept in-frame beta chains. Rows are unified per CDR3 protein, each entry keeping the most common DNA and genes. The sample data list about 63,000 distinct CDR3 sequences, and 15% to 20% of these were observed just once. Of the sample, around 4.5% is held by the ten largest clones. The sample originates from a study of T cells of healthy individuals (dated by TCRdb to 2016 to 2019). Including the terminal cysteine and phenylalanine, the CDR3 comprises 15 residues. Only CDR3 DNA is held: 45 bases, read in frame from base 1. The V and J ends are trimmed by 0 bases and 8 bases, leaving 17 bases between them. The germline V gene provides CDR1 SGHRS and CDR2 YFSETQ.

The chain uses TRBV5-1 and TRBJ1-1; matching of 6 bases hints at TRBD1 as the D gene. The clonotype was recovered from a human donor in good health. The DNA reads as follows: TGCGCCAGCAGCTTGGCCGGGACTGGACAGTCCGAAGCTTTCTTT. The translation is CASSLAGTGQSEAFF.